The clone carrying this T cell receptor beta chain was recorded at least ten times. Its target is unknown. This record belongs to a study of prognosis after radiotherapy for stage I lung cancer. In germline, CDR1 is MDHEN, CDR2 SYDVKM. Trimming cost V 4 bases and J 0 bases, with 10 bases left between them. The CDR3 contains 15 residues. Genomic DNA was the source, and TCR beta CDR3 was amplified from it by two-round multiplex PCR. With primers specific to each TRBV and TRBJ gene, the first-round PCR was performed. TCRdb processed the multiplex PCR reads anew with MiXCR; each CDR3 protein has one entry. The repertoire holds tens of thousands of distinct CDR3 sequences, with roughly 25% as singletons. Peripheral venous blood was drawn in approximately 6-milliliter volumes, with a draw taken at each of two separate time points. General study findings and limits: Unique TCR clone counts dropped after stereotactic body radiation therapy, from a median of roughly 10,000 to 7,000.

This clonotype originated in a donor aged 50 or older with non-small cell lung cancer. Material: PBMCs, obtained before or after stereotactic body radiation therapy (not recorded which). The chain carries TRBV28 and TRBJ2-4, with D possibly matching TRBD2 (5 bases). This CDR3 is CASSYGGLAKNIQYF. The CDR3 DNA reads TGTGCCAGCAGTTACGGCGGGCTAGCCAAAAACATTCAGTACTTC. Looking up the rest from reference TRBV28 and TRBJ2-4 gives the full variable domain: DVKVTQSSRYLVKRTGEKVFLECVQDMDHENMFWYRQDPGLGLRLIYFSYDVKMKEKGDIPEGYSVSREKKERFSLILESASTNQTSMYLCASSYGGLAKNIQYFGAGTRLSVL.